A single sample is the source of the 5 T cell receptor beta chains below, sequenced in a study of control samples from healthy donors and cancer patients. Sequencing used immunoSEQ multiplex PCR; TCRdb keeps in-frame clones, though not all of them. The sample lists around 100,000 clones, almost 90% occurring once. Sequencing used blood. The receptors were sampled from a man aged 30 to 39 in good health.

The rearrangement uses TRBV6-2 or TRBV6-3 and TRBJ2-7; 9 bases are shared with TRBD2. Per the germline V gene, CDR1 is MNHEY and CDR2 is SVGEGT. Unmatched junction bases numbered 17, after V lost 5 bases and J lost 3 bases. This CDR3 has 18 amino acids. This chain's CDR3 is CASSPSLPLAGNFYEQYF. The CDR3 DNA is TGTGCCAGCAGTCCCTCCCTCCCACTAGCGGGTAATTTCTACGAGCAGTACTTC.

Only a few counts were recorded for this clone. The rearrangement links TRBV28 to TRBJ1-5; no firm D call. Germline CDR1 is MDHEN and CDR2 is SYDVKM. The CDR3 contains 16 residues. The V end lost 4 bases, the J end lost 3 bases, and 16 bases lay between the germline ends. The CDR3 sequence: CASSYSARGINQPQHF. The CDR3 DNA follows: TGTGCCAGCAGTTACAGCGCCCGAGGTATCAATCAGCCCCAGCATTTT.

The chain is built from TRBV13 and TRBJ1-5; D is possibly TRBD1 (5 bases). Germline V gives CDR1 PRHDT, CDR2 FYEKMQ (reference sequence). The ends were cut back, 5 bases at V and 5 bases at J, with 13 bases in the middle. This CDR3 is 14 amino acids long. In nucleotides, the CDR3 is TGTGCCAGCAGCGAGGCCGGGGGGGATCAGCCCCAGCATTTT. It yields the protein CASSEAGGDQPQHF.

The J gene is TRBJ1-1, the V gene TRBV20-1, with TRBD1 matching 11 bases. V shed 5 bases, J shed 10 bases, and the junction held 3 bases outside the gene matches. The CDR3 has 11 amino acids. Germline-derived CDR1 and CDR2 are DFQATT and SNEGSKA (reference sequence). CDR3 sequence (DNA): TGCAGTGCTCCGGACAGGGGGCGAGCTTTCTTT. This encodes CSAPDRGRAFF.

For this clone: Distinct nucleotide sequences in the sample also encode this CDR3. The rearrangement uses TRBV7-9 and TRBJ1-4; a possible D gene is TRBD1 (5 bases). The CDR3 totals 16 residues. Germline assignment: CDR1 SEHNR and CDR2 FQNEAQ (reference sequence). Trimming shortened V by 1 base and J by 2 bases, and 11 bases separated the two germline ends. The CDR3, as DNA: TGTGCCAGCAGCTTAGTTGGGGGGACGACTAATGAAAAACTGTTTTTT. Its translation: CASSLVGGTTNEKLFF.